This T cell receptor beta chain is drawn from a study of shared clonotypes between healthy human individuals (dated by TCRdb to between 2020 and 2021). For the study in its entirety: The cohort comprised a couple of women and a few men aged 18 to 49 years. Per donor, leukapheresis produced somewhere between about 0.8 and 9 billion PBMCs. The study deeply sequenced blood TCR repertoires of 5 or 6 healthy adults to estimate repertoire size and the extent of clonotype sharing between individuals. Different laboratories and diverse techniques were used to prepare libraries and sequence TCR repertoires, to increase sequencing depth and limit assay-specific biases. For each donor, CD4 naive and CD4 memory were each run on three plates, CD8 naive on two plates, and CD8 memory on one plate. What the study reported, not specific to this receptor: Larger estimated clonotype richness was generally found for naive subsets than for memory subsets. Pairwise subsampling led to the expectation that sequencing depth would affect the degree of clonotype sharing among donors. Sharing across several donors was observed for around 4.8% of naive CD4, 3% to 3.5% of naive CD8, 2% to 2.5% of memory CD4, and around 0.44% of memory CD8 clonotypes. Compared with non-shared clonotypes, the clonotypes found in all four sorted-subset donors had higher generation probabilities. The genetic and exposure-history diversity represented was limited by the small number of donors. Rarefaction of sorted-subset datasets indicated incomplete sequencing despite the large sequencing depth. Only blood was sampled, and tissue TCR repertoires likely differ from those in blood.

Including cysteine and phenylalanine, the CDR3 has 15 amino acids. Kept here is only the CDR3 DNA, which spans 45 bases and is read in frame from base 1. V trim: 4 bases; J trim: 4 bases; unmatched bases: 7. The germline V gene (reference sequence) gives CDR1 as LNHNV and CDR2 as YYDKDF. As to this clone: Its antigen has not been determined. The sample holds no much larger clone one base away, and base qualities are not on file.

Using the deep immunoSEQ assay, multiplex PCR amplified TCR CDR3 regions from genomic DNA. Genomic DNA extracted from each cell subset was distributed evenly over all wells of several immunoSEQ 96-well plates, and each plate served as one replicate. Each replicate PCR for sorted subsets received around 0.2 ug genomic DNA, equal to about 30,000 T cell genomes. The purified libraries were quantified using a Qubit 3.0 fluorometer, sized with a Bioanalyzer 2100, and then quantified again using the KAPA Library Quantification kit. A separate single-read 150-cycle Illumina NextSeq 550 flow cell was used to sequence each immunoSEQ 96-well plate. From the authors' description of their analysis: Because the immunoSEQ output included only junctional sequences and no quality scores, the filtering could not be the same as the filtering used for full-length reads. Sequences were annotated with PyIR, a Python wrapper for IgBLAST v1.9, using IMGT germline references to assign V/J genes and CDR3. Any read was removed if the V/J assignment was weak (E-value above 1e-6), the CDR3 was missing, or the read contained stop codons, out-of-frame junctions, or ambiguous translated residues. V3J clonotypes were defined as sequences sharing an identical inferred V gene, J gene, and CDR3 amino acid sequence. The percentage overlap between two repertoires was calculated by dividing the number of shared unique clonotypes by the size of the smaller repertoire. Three approaches were used to assess repertoire richness: RTK rarefaction, the Chao1 estimator, and Recon v2.1 estimates of unobserved clonotypes. Generation probabilities for all TCRbeta clonotypes obtained by the gDNA method from several donors were computed using OLGA. TCRdb holds this immuneACCESS table with in-frame rearrangements only. Some clones are missing; in checked studies, unresolved V genes explain under half, and the rest has no known cause. D and trimming were read from the DNA, whereas the V and J calls and clone size are those reported in that table. The sample data list millions of clones, and approximately 94% of these were observed just once. In total, the top ten clones hold about 1.1% of the sample.

CD8 naive samples consisted of CD45RO-negative cells that were positively selected for CCR7, yielding a CD45RA+CCR7+ population without TemRA cells. The donors were healthy, HIV-negative adults who had no recently reported acute infections or vaccinations. All donors were Caucasian adults living in Nashville, Tennessee, USA. After blood collection by leukapheresis, PBMCs were isolated using Ficoll-Histopaque density gradient centrifugation and then cryopreserved in the vapor phase of liquid nitrogen. Analytical flow cytometry was used to check the purity and quantity of every magnetically sorted T cell population. Genomic DNA was isolated from each sorted fraction and quantified by UV absorbance on a Nanodrop 2000c.

Sequencing used naive CD8+ T cells sorted from blood. Reading the label with the study, this specimen's cell subset or site is: CD45RA+CCR7+. The chain links TRBV15 with TRBJ2-1, and TRBD1 aligns with 7 junction nucleotides. The TCR originated in a man aged 18 to 30 in good health. The CDR3 has the sequence CATSNRQGPYNEQFF. The nucleotides are TGTGCCACCAGCAACCGACAGGGTCCTTACAATGAGCAGTTCTTC. With the portions outside the CDR3 filled from the reference TRBV15 and TRBJ2-1 genes, the complete variable region becomes DAMVIQNPRYQVTQFGKPVTLSCSQTLNHNVMYWYQQKSSQAPKLLFHYYDKDFNNEADTPDNFQSRRPNTSFCFLDIRSPGLGDTAMYLCATSNRQGPYNEQFFGPGTRLTVL.